The sequence of this T cell receptor (beta chain) was determined in a study of T cells in Graves' hyperthyroidism and ophthalmopathy. General study points: Model-based prediction identified ophthalmopathy a median approximately 6.2 months prior to its onset.

Clinical symptoms, serum thyroxine and TRAb, thyroid ultrasound and orbital computed tomography together formed the diagnostic basis. Amplification of TCR beta CDR3 regions used RNA as the template. The TCR CDR3 was amplified in a first-round RT-PCR using the HTBI primer set. TCRdb processed the multiplex PCR reads anew with MiXCR; each CDR3 protein has one entry. The data show hundreds of thousands of distinct CDR3 sequences, with just under 45% seen just once and under 8.5% held by the top ten. From germline, CDR1 is KGHDR and CDR2 SFDVKD. The ends were cut back, 2 bases at V and 7 bases at J, with 13 bases in the middle. This CDR3 spans 15 amino acids. Concerning this clonotype itself: Its antigen is not identified.

The chain combines TRBV24-1 with TRBJ2-2; possibly TRBD2 for D (5 bases). The sequence derives from an adult man with Graves' disease, either hyperthyroidism or ophthalmopathy (not recorded which). The sequencing input was peripheral blood or thyroid tissue (not recorded which). CDR3 loop: CATSDSPDGVGELFF. As DNA, the CDR3 is TGTGCCACCAGTGATTCCCCAGACGGGGTCGGGGAGCTGTTTTTT.